Below, 27 T cell receptor beta chains from the same sample are listed, as sequenced in a study of control samples from healthy donors and cancer patients. Only in-frame clones appear in the TCRdb table, and some are missing; sequencing was by immunoSEQ multiplex PCR. The top ten clones hold roughly 2.6% of a sample with over 100,000 clones, 75% to 95% of them seen once. Input material: blood. These TCRs come from a man aged 35-49 years in good health.

The rearrangement links TRBV19 to TRBJ1-1, with 12 bases fitting TRBD1. Germline V gene lookup returns CDR1 LNHDA and CDR2 SQIVND (reference sequence). J was trimmed by 5 bases and V by 6 bases; bases with no gene match: 10. There are 16 residues in the CDR3. CDR3 DNA sequence: TGTGCCAGTAGATCTCCCGGGACAGGGGGCGGTACTGAAGCTTTCTTT. It translates to CASRSPGTGGGTEAFF.

V gene TRBV10-3 combines with J gene TRBJ1-2; D possibly corresponds to TRBD1 (6 bases). This CDR3 is built from 12 residues. CDR1 and CDR2 (germline): ENHRY, SYGVKD. The germline V and J ends were trimmed by 5 bases and 8 bases, with 12 bases remaining between them. CDR3 coding DNA: TGTGCCATCAGTTCTACAGGGAACGGCTACACCTTC. Amino acids: CAISSTGNGYTF.

This chain joins TRBV21-1 and TRBJ1-3. TRBV21-1 is labeled a pseudogene. The CDR3 totals 18 residues. The CDR3 region is CASSPRDSNRGTGNTIYF. In DNA form, the CDR3 reads TGTGCCAGCAGCCCTAGGGACTCCAACCGGGGTACTGGAAACACCATATATTTT.

V gene TRBV5-1 combines with J gene TRBJ2-3; D is unresolved. V lost 4 bases to trimming and J lost 6 bases, with 12 bases between them. This CDR3 has 13 residues. Germline V CDR1 and CDR2: SGHRS, YFSETQ. The CDR3: CASSPPTPDTQYF. In DNA, the CDR3 is TGCGCCAGCAGCCCCCCGACCCCGGATACGCAGTATTTT.

This rearrangement joins TRBV18 to TRBJ2-7; no clear D gene. Germline V gives CDR1 KGHSH, CDR2 LQKENI. V gave up 3 bases and J gave up 7 bases, with 10 bases separating them. This CDR3 contains 12 residues. In DNA form, the CDR3 reads TGTGCCAGCTCACCGTACGGTGAGGAGCAGTACTTC. Amino acids: CASSPYGEEQYF.

This clone was counted a single time. This chain joins TRBV5-6 and TRBJ2-1; no clear D gene. V was shortened by 3 bases and J by 10 bases, with 14 bases between the two germline ends. CDR1 is SGHDT, CDR2 YYEEEE, per germline. CDR3 length: 13 amino acids. The CDR3 sequence: CASSWSSDMEQFF. In DNA, the CDR3 is TGTGCCAGCAGCTGGTCGTCGGATATGGAGCAGTTCTTC.

As to this clone: Relative to the germline gene, one junction end is altered; a read error may explain this. The chain is built from TRBV4-1 and TRBJ2-7, with 8 bases aligning to TRBD1. The CDR3 consists of 15 residues. Germline CDR1 reads MGHRA; CDR2 reads YSYEKL. The CDR3 DNA reads as TGCGCCAGCAGACAAGAGCAGGGGGCGAGCTACGAGCAGTACTTC. Translation: CASRQEQGASYEQYF.

The table lists this clone with a count of one. This chain uses TRBV7-3 with TRBJ2-3; D could derive from TRBD1 or TRBD2 (6 bases each). Deletions cut 5 bases from V and 2 bases from J, with 11 bases between. CDR1 and CDR2 (germline): SGHTA, FQGTGA. The CDR3 extends over 14 amino acids. The CDR3: CASSEGGNTDTQYF. The CDR3 DNA reads as TGTGCCAGCAGCGAAGGGGGGAACACAGATACGCAGTATTTT.

V gene TRBV6-1 combines with J gene TRBJ1-5; D might be TRBD1 (5 bases). The CDR3 length is 15 residues. Germline assignment: CDR1 MNHNS and CDR2 SASEGT. With 1 base removed from V and 6 bases from J, the gap between germline ends came to 13 bases. The CDR3 DNA sequence: TGTGCCAGCAGTGAAGACCAGTGGGGGGGTCAGCCCCAGCATTTT. As protein: CASSEDQWGGQPQHF.

The chain links TRBV4-1 to TRBJ2-2; the D gene is possibly TRBD1 (5 bases). The CDR3 runs to 20 residues. Trimming stripped 1 base from V and 0 bases from J, with 21 bases between. Germline CDR1 is MGHRA and CDR2 is YSYEKL. For the CDR3, the DNA is TGCGCCAGCAGCCAAGCGCCGGGTAGAACAGGAGAAGCGAACACCGGGGAGCTGTTTTTT. It is translated as CASSQAPGRTGEANTGELFF.

This chain links TRBV9 with TRBJ2-1; a weak D match, TRBD1 (6 bases). The CDR3 consists of 15 residues. Per the germline V gene, CDR1 is SGDLS and CDR2 is YYNGEE. The V end lost 2 bases, the J end lost 6 bases, and 15 bases lay between the germline ends. DNA of the CDR3: TGTGCCAGCAGCGTCTACGGGACAAACTTCAATGAGCAGTTCTTC. Amino acids: CASSVYGTNFNEQFF.

CDR3 sequence reads: CAWSTETGTSPLHF. The CDR3 bases are TGTGCCTGGAGTACCGAAACAGGGACTTCACCCCTCCACTTT. The chain links TRBV30 to TRBJ1-6; weak D call: TRBD1 (6 bases). V shed 2 bases and J shed 9 bases, with 14 bases lying between them. The germline gives CDR1 GTSNPN, CDR2 SVGIG (reference sequence). This CDR3 has 14 amino acids.

The rearrangement links TRBV21-1 to TRBJ1-1; TRBD1 is the table's D call, not checked against the DNA. TRBV21-1 is deemed a pseudogene. The CDR3 loop spans 16 amino acids. The CDR3 spells CASSNAGQGKDTEAFF. CDR3 coding DNA: TGTGCCAGCAGCAATGCGGGACAGGGTAAGGACACTGAAGCTTTCTTT.

The V and J genes are TRBV5-4 and TRBJ1-1; TRBD1 might be the D (5 bases). Per germline, CDR1 SGHNT and CDR2 YYREEE (reference sequence). V dropped 2 bases and J dropped 1 base, with 9 bases sitting between them. The CDR3 is 14 amino acids. This CDR3 reads CASSFRGANTEAFF. For the CDR3, the DNA is TGTGCCAGCAGCTTTAGGGGCGCGAACACTGAAGCTTTCTTT.

V usage is TRBV6-5 and J usage is TRBJ2-3; 10 nucleotides agree with TRBD2. This CDR3 has 14 amino acids. V shed 7 bases and J 4 bases; nucleotides not matched to a gene: 5. The germline V gene has CDR1 MNHEY and CDR2 SVGAGI. The CDR3 sequence is CASTSGGEADTQYF. In DNA, the CDR3 is TGTGCCAGCACCAGCGGGGGGGAAGCAGATACGCAGTATTTT.

This chain's CDR3 is CASSLGSLANYGYTF. CDR3 nucleotides: TGTGCCAGCAGTTTAGGGTCTTTAGCTAACTATGGCTACACCTTC. The chain carries TRBV2 and TRBJ1-2; D is uncertain. V lost 5 bases to trimming and J lost 0 bases, with 13 bases between them. This CDR3 is 15 amino acids long. The germline gives CDR1 SNHLY, CDR2 FYNNEI.

V and J are TRBV5-4 and TRBJ1-5, with D possibly being TRBD1 (6 bases). Per the germline V gene, CDR1 is SGHNT and CDR2 is YYREEE (reference sequence). There are 14 residues in the CDR3. The V end was cut by 4 bases, the J end by 3 bases, with 11 bases between. CDR3 protein: CASSVQGTNQPQHF. As DNA, the CDR3 is TGTGCCAGCAGCGTACAGGGTACCAATCAGCCCCAGCATTTT.

The J gene is TRBJ1-2, the V gene TRBV30; possible D gene TRBD1, 6 bases. The CDR3 loop spans 12 amino acids. The V end was cut by 5 bases, the J end by 4 bases, with 11 bases between. Germline V lookup: CDR1 GTSNPN, CDR2 SVGIG (reference sequence). This CDR3 reads CAWWQGSYGYTF. The CDR3 bases are TGTGCCTGGTGGCAGGGGAGCTATGGCTACACCTTC. Full variable domain (outside the CDR3, taken from reference TRBV30 and TRBJ1-2): SQTIHQWPATLVQPVGSPLSLECTVEGTSNPNLYWYRQAAGRGLQLLFYSVGIGQISSEVPQNLSASRPQDRQFILSSKKLLLSDSGFYLCAWWQGSYGYTFGSGTRLTVV.

The chain links TRBV3-1 (or the pseudogene TRBV3-2) to TRBJ2-3; 7 positions match TRBD2. This CDR3 region has 13 residues. CDR1 is LGHDT, CDR2 YNNKEL, per germline (reference sequence). V shed 5 bases and J 4 bases; nucleotides not matched to a gene: 3. The CDR3 bases are TGTGCCAGCAGCGTCGGACTAGCAGATACGCAGTATTTT. It specifies CASSVGLADTQYF.

V and J are TRBV30 and TRBJ1-2; tentative D call: TRBD1 (6 bases). Germline V CDR1 and CDR2: GTSNPN, SVGIG (reference sequence). Trimming took 0 bases from V and 0 from J, leaving 11 bases between them. The CDR3 is 15 residues long. DNA for the CDR3: TGTGCCTGGAGTGTTGGGGGGCTTTCTAACTATGGCTACACCTTC. This encodes CAWSVGGLSNYGYTF.

This clone was found once. The rearrangement uses TRBV30 and TRBJ2-5; D not resolved. Trimming removed 2 bases from V and 7 bases from J, with 17 bases in between. The CDR3 consists of 14 residues. Germline-derived CDR1 and CDR2 are GTSNPN and SVGIG (reference sequence). CDR3 in DNA: TGTGCCTGGAGTTCCCTTATCCCGCTGGCGACCCAGTACTTC. The encoded protein is CAWSSLIPLATQYF.

This chain uses TRBV30 with TRBJ1-5; 8 nucleotides align to TRBD1. CDR3 size: 13 residues. The V gene end was trimmed by 1 base and the J gene end by 11 bases; junction bases not matched to a gene: 7. Per the germline V gene, CDR1 is GTSNPN and CDR2 is SVGIG (reference sequence). Here the CDR3 DNA reads TGTGCCTGGAGTGGAGCCACGGACAGGGCCCAGCATTTT. Amino acid sequence: CAWSGATDRAQHF. Full variable domain (rest looked up from reference TRBV30 and TRBJ1-5): SQTIHQWPATLVQPVGSPLSLECTVEGTSNPNLYWYRQAAGRGLQLLFYSVGIGQISSEVPQNLSASRPQDRQFILSSKKLLLSDSGFYLCAWSGATDRAQHFGDGTRLSIL.

The V call is TRBV3-1 (or the pseudogene TRBV3-2), the J call TRBJ2-5; TRBD2 aligns across 7 bases. Trimming removed 5 bases from V and 5 bases from J; junction bases left unmatched: 11. The CDR3 has 15 residues. Germline V gene sequence: CDR1 LGHDT, CDR2 YNNKEL (reference sequence). In DNA form, the CDR3 reads TGTGCCAGCAGCACCCGGGACCACGGGGGGGAGACCCAGTACTTC. Amino acid sequence: CASSTRDHGGETQYF.

The V gene is TRBV6-5, the J gene TRBJ2-3; D gene ambiguous. V was clipped by 2 bases and J by 0 bases, with 9 bases between them. This CDR3 comprises 15 residues. Per germline, CDR1 MNHEY and CDR2 SVGAGI. The CDR3 DNA follows: TGTGCCAGCAGTTACGTGGCATCGAGCACAGATACGCAGTATTTT. Protein product: CASSYVASSTDTQYF.

The chain recombines TRBV13 with TRBJ1-1; TRBD1 agrees at 7 bases. Germline CDR1 and CDR2: PRHDT and FYEKMQ (reference sequence). CDR3 length: 20 residues. The trim removed 5 bases at V and 1 base at J, leaving 22 bases unmatched. The CDR3 sequence: CASSTRDPHLRQGANTEAFF. Here the CDR3 DNA reads TGTGCCAGCAGCACCCGGGACCCACATCTCAGACAGGGTGCGAACACTGAAGCTTTCTTT. The complete variable domain, with remaining parts taken from reference TRBV13 and TRBJ1-1, reads AAGVIQSPRHLIKEKRETATLKCYPIPRHDTVYWYQQGPGQDPQFLISFYEKMQSDKGSIPDRFSAQQFSDYHSELNMSSLELGDSALYFCASSTRDPHLRQGANTEAFFGQGTRLTVV.

This chain uses TRBV6-5 with TRBJ2-3; no clear D gene. CDR1 and CDR2 (germline): MNHEY, SVGAGI. With 7 bases removed from V and 1 base from J, the gap between germline ends came to 12 bases. The CDR3 covers 14 residues. The CDR3 DNA reads TGTGCCAGCACAATGGGGATTGGCACAGATACGCAGTATTTT. Protein product: CASTMGIGTDTQYF.

The chain has TRBV7-8 and TRBJ2-6; D unresolved. The CDR3 has 14 amino acids. V was shortened by 5 bases and J by 0 bases, with 5 bases between the two germline ends. Germline CDR1 and CDR2: SGHVS and FQNEAQ. CDR3 sequence reads: CASSPNSGANVLTF. CDR3 DNA: TGTGCCAGCAGCCCGAACTCTGGGGCCAACGTCCTGACTTTC.